The clone carrying this T cell receptor (beta chain) was seen a handful of times. Its antigen is unidentified. The data stem from a study of identical twins. The study's findings and limits: For zero-insertion analyses, partial confounding could come from invariant MAIT and iNKT cells. The more abundant beta clonotypes in cord blood had fewer insertions, and memory repertoires did not show this.

The germline V gene encodes CDR1 LGHDT and CDR2 YNNKEL (reference sequence). CDR3 size: 15 residues. Trimming took off 3 bases at V and 9 bases at J, with 18 bases between the two ends. A universal primer site was incorporated via template switching, and the cDNA contained unique molecular identifiers. One entry per CDR3 protein, called by TCRdb with MiXCR from the 5' RACE reads. The repertoire holds fewer than 550,000 distinct CDR3 sequences, with around 15% as singletons. This same sample was also taken into another study, of yellow fever vaccine responses in identical twins. That work contributes: Twins' vaccine T cell response reportedly gave the appearance of partial convergence and partial personalization.

The sequence derives from a woman aged 18-30 years in good health. The chain combines TRBV3-1 with TRBJ2-1; D unresolved. The sequencing input was CD4+ T cells sorted from blood. The CDR3 coding sequence is TGTGCCAGCAGCCAGACGCTGCCCGCTTCGGGTGAGCAGTTCTTC. It is translated as CASSQTLPASGEQFF.